This TCR beta chain was profiled in a study of T cell repertoires in cytomegalovirus infection (dated by TCRdb to about 2019). In terms of the full investigation: The peptide stimulations were aimed at well-studied HLA-B-restricted epitopes as well as recently identified HLA-C-restricted CMV epitopes, whose presentation resists viral immunomodulation. Donor HLA type was relevant to the analysis, as public TCR beta signatures indicated carriage of CMV infection together with the matching HLA type. Results and caveats for the whole study, not just this receptor: In both this cohort and an independent cohort of several hundred donors, the cumulative frequency of public TCR beta family members distinguished carriers of CMV infection plus the relevant HLA type. The ex vivo response was dominated by HLA-C-restricted CMV-specific TCR beta clonotypes, and the single most frequent clonotype in two of eight donors was supplied by these HLA-C-restricted clonotypes.

The label giving this sample's treatment or condition can be read as: in vitro stimulation with specific CMV peptide epitopes to enrich CMV-specific T cells. Notes on this clonotype: Which antigen it targets is not known. No clone much larger than this one lies a single base away; base qualities are absent.

The sequencer listed for this sample is Illumina HiSeq 1500. TCRdb took the public reads, trimmed them with fastp at Q25, ran MiXCR for clone calling and kept in-frame beta chains. Rows merge per CDR3 protein into single entries with the most common DNA and genes. Within this sample are 300,000 to 400,000 distinct CDR3 sequences, with almost 30% of them counted one time only. Over 15% of the sample is taken by the ten largest. Its CDR3 holds 16 amino acids, cysteine through phenylalanine. Here the CDR3 DNA is all that survives: 48 bases in frame from base 1. Clipping removes 4 bases from V and 4 bases from J, with 6 as the unmatched junction base count. Based on the germline V gene, the CDR1 and CDR2 sequences are SGHRS and YFSETQ.

The chain is made from TRBV5-1 and TRBJ2-1; TRBD2 matches 12 bases in the middle. Sample: cultured PBMCs, taken from culture after CMV antigen stimulation. This receptor was identified in a human donor in good health (CMV status not recorded). Some clones in this sample may be carry-over from other donors' samples. The sequenced DNA: TGCGCCAGCAGCGACGGACTAGCGGGGAATTACAATGAGCAGTTCTTC. This yields the protein CASSDGLAGNYNEQFF.